These 12 T cell receptor beta chains came from one sample sequenced in a study of blood T cell repertoires in COVID-19. Clones were read by immunoSEQ multiplex PCR, and TCRdb kept only the in-frame ones, dropping some. Found here are 300,000 or so clones, 80% to 90% of them singletons; the top ten hold 1% to 1.5%. The source material was peripheral blood. All receptors derive from a woman in her fifties or sixties with acute or convalescent COVID-19.

This rearrangement joins TRBV10-3 to TRBJ2-3; TRBD2 agrees at 9 bases. V was clipped by 9 bases and J by 3 bases; unmatched bases: 10. The CDR3 has 15 residues. The germline CDR1 and CDR2 sequences are ENHRY and SYGVKD. For the CDR3, the DNA is TGTGCCATTACCCCCCCGGCGGGGGGGACAGATACGCAGTATTTT. This encodes CAITPPAGGTDTQYF.

The rearrangement joins TRBV18 to TRBJ1-3; TRBD1 aligns across 9 bases. Germline V lookup: CDR1 KGHSH, CDR2 LQKENI. V trimming: 1 base; J trimming: 0 bases; junction bases outside the gene matches: 4. CDR3 length: 17 residues. The CDR3: CASSPRQGEISGNTIYF. In DNA form, the CDR3 reads TGTGCCAGCTCACCACGACAGGGGGAGATCTCTGGAAACACCATATATTTT.

V usage is TRBV19 and J usage is TRBJ2-5; 8 positions match TRBD2. Germline values: CDR1 LNHDA, CDR2 SQIVND (reference sequence). The CDR3 spans 13 residues. V dropped 6 bases and J dropped 0; count of bases not matched to a gene: 0. CDR3 nucleotides: TGTGCCAGTAGCGGGGGGGACCAAGAGACCCAGTACTTC. Protein product: CASSGGDQETQYF. The whole variable domain, remainder taken from reference TRBV19 and TRBJ2-5, is DGGITQSPKYLFRKEGQNVTLSCEQNLNHDAMYWYRQDPGQGLRLIYYSQIVNDFQKGDIAEGYSVSREKKESFPLTVTSAQKNPTAFYLCASSGGDQETQYFGPGTRLLVL.

CDR3 amino acids: CASSPPRGQRGETQYF. The DNA for the CDR3 is TGTGCCAGCTCACCCCCCCGCGGACAAAGGGGGGAGACCCAGTACTTC. The chain recombines TRBV18 with TRBJ2-5; perhaps TRBD1 as D (6 bases). CDR3 length: 16 amino acids. Germline assignment: CDR1 KGHSH and CDR2 LQKENI. V was cut by 3 bases and J by 5 bases, with 19 bases left in between.

The CDR3 region is CASSPRGETQYF. For the CDR3, the DNA is TGTGCCAGCAGCCCCAGGGGCGAGACCCAGTACTTC. The genes are TRBV11-2 and TRBJ2-5; the D gene is possibly TRBD1 (6 bases). CDR3 length: 12 amino acids. Germline CDR1 reads SGHAT; CDR2 reads FQNNGV. With 5 bases removed from V and 5 bases from J, the gap between germline ends came to 9 bases.

The chain couples TRBV4-3 to TRBJ2-1; TRBD2 might be the D (6 bases). V was trimmed by 3 bases and J by 2 bases, leaving 11 bases between them. This CDR3 has 15 amino acids. Germline loops: CDR1 LGHNA, CDR2 YSLEER. The chain's CDR3 is CASSQIAAAYNEQFF. DNA of the CDR3: TGCGCCAGCAGCCAGATAGCGGCCGCCTACAATGAGCAGTTCTTC.

The CDR3 DNA reads TGCAGCGCCCAGGGGGGAACTTACGGCTACACCTTC. This codes for CSAQGGTYGYTF. The J gene is TRBJ1-2, the V gene TRBV29-1, with 7 bases lining up with TRBD1. The length of the CDR3 is 12 residues. The V gene's germline CDR1 is SQVTM and CDR2 ANQGSEA. V was clipped by 7 bases and J by 8 bases; unmatched bases: 10.

This chain connects TRBV3-1 (or the pseudogene TRBV3-2) to TRBJ2-7, with 7 bases that match TRBD2. V lost 4 bases, J lost 3 bases, and 12 bases stayed unmatched. The germline gives CDR1 LGHDT, CDR2 YNNKEL (reference sequence). The CDR3 consists of 16 residues. The CDR3 spells CASSPSAGTTNYEQYV. The CDR3 DNA reads as TGTGCCAGCAGCCCCTCCGCCGGGACTACCAACTACGAGCAGTACGTC.

The chain employs TRBV19 and TRBJ1-3; 7 bases map to TRBD1. Unmatched junction bases numbered 10, after V lost 6 bases and J lost 2 bases. CDR1 LNHDA and CDR2 SQIVND come from the germline V gene (reference sequence). This CDR3 spans 16 amino acids. The CDR3 region is CASRPYGQDPGNTIYF. The CDR3 DNA reads TGTGCCAGTAGGCCATACGGACAGGACCCTGGAAACACCATATATTTT.

The V call is TRBV2, the J call TRBJ2-2; the match to TRBD2 covers 12 bases. CDR1 and CDR2 (germline): SNHLY, FYNNEI. This CDR3 is built from 15 residues. With 8 bases clipped from V and 6 bases from J, the junction kept 7 bases outside the gene matches. CDR3 sequence (DNA): TGTGCCAGCCGTGGGCCTAGCGGGGGGGCCGGGGAGCTGTTTTTT. Its translation: CASRGPSGGAGELFF.

The chain carries TRBV9 and TRBJ1-1, with no clear D. The CDR3 is 13 residues long. V lost 0 bases and J 7 bases, leaving 10 bases between the germline ends. Germline assignment: CDR1 SGDLS and CDR2 YYNGEE. The CDR3 sequence is CASSVDTRDEAFF. CDR3 sequence (DNA): TGTGCCAGCAGCGTAGATACGCGCGATGAAGCTTTCTTT.

This sequence joins TRBV30 and TRBJ2-3, with a weak D call TRBD2 (6 bases). This CDR3 spans 16 amino acids. V dropped 0 bases and J dropped 2 bases, with 15 bases sitting between them. Germline V CDR1 and CDR2: GTSNPN, SVGIG (reference sequence). In nucleotides, the CDR3 is TGTGCCTGGAGTGTAGGCTGGAGGGGACCCACAGATACGCAGTATTTT. This sequence encodes CAWSVGWRGPTDTQYF.